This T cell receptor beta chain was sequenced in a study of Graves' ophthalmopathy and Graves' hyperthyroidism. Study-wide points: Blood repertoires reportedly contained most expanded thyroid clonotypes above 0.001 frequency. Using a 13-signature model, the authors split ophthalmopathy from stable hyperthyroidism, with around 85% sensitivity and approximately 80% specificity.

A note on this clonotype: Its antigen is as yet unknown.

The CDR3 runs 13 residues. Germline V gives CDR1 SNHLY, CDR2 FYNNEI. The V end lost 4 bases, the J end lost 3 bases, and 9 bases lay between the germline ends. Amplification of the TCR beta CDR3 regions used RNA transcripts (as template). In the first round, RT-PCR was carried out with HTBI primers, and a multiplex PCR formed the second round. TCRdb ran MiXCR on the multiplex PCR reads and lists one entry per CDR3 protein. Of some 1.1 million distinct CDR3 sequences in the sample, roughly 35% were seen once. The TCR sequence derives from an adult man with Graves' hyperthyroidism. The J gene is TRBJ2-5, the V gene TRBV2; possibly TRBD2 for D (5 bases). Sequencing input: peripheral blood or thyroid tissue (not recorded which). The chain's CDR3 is CASSVGEKETQYF. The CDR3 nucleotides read TGTGCCAGCAGTGTGGGAGAAAAAGAGACCCAGTACTTC.